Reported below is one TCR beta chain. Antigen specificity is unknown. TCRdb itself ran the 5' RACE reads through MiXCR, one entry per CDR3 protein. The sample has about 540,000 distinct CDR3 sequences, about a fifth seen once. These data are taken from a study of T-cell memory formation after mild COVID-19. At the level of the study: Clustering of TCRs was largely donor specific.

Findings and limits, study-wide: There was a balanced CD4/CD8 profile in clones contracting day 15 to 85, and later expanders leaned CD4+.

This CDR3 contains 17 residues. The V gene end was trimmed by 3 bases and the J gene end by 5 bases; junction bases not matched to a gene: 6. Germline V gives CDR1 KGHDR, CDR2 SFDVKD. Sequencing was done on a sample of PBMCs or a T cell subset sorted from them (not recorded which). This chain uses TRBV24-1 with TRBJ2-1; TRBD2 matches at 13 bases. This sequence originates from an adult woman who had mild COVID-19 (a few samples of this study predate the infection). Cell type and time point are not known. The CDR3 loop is CATSDGRTSGGHNEQFF. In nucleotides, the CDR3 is TGTGCCACCAGTGATGGAAGGACTAGCGGGGGACACAATGAGCAGTTCTTC.